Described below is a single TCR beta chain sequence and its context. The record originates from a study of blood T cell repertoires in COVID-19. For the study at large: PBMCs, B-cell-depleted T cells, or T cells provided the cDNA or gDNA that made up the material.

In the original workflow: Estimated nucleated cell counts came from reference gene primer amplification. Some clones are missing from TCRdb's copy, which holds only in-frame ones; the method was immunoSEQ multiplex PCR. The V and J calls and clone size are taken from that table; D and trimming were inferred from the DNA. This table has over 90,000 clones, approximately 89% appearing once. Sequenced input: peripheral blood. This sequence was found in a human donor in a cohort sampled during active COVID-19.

The CDR3 sequence is CASSLDRPRGYTF. The CDR3 region has the DNA TGTGCCAGCAGTTTAGACAGGCCAAGGGGCTACACCTTC. The rearrangement uses TRBV12-3 or TRBV12-4 and TRBJ1-2, with D tentatively TRBD1 (5 bases). Deletions cut 1 base from V and 8 bases from J, with 11 bases between. The CDR3 loop spans 13 amino acids.